Here is one T cell receptor (beta chain) with its context. Its antigen is unknown. Treatment meaning: roughly 19 received Ad26.COV2.S at low or high dose, single or two shots; several received placebo; per-sample allocation not given. Each sample was drawn 63 days after the first injection (of vaccine or placebo). The data are from a study of Ad26.COV2.S vaccination and SARS-CoV-2 variants. Background on the study: Each vaccinee took Ad26.COV2.S intramuscularly, once or twice 56 days apart.

Study-level points and caveats: Marked by substantial breadth, spike-specific CD8+ and CD4+ T cell responses were reportedly seen after vaccination.

Clones were read by immunoSEQ multiplex PCR, and TCRdb kept only the in-frame ones, dropping some. The sample yields 440,000 or so clones, approximately 92% seen once. The V gene end was trimmed by 6 bases and the J gene end by 5 bases; junction bases not matched to a gene: 4. Germline CDR1 is MNHEY and CDR2 is SVGAGI. The CDR3 spans 13 residues. V and J are TRBV6-5 and TRBJ2-5, with 9 bases fitting TRBD1. Sequences were derived from peripheral blood, sampled in a trial of Ad26.COV2.S vaccine versus placebo. This clonotype was obtained from a person aged 18-65 years who received the Ad26.COV2.S COVID-19 vaccine or a placebo. The CDR3 DNA reads as TGTGCCAGCAGGGGGACAGGGCGGGAGACCCAGTACTTC. Translating it yields CASRGTGRETQYF.